Detailed here is one TCR beta chain. The antigen is unknown. The sample originates from a study of T cell responses to AZD1222 COVID-19 vaccine. Study observations and caveats: Repertoire sampling was restricted to post-peak T cell response timepoints. Reports say nearly half of spike-specific TCRs go after unmutated variant regions. Baseline seropositives among AZD1222 recipients totaled only six or seven.

Sequenced by immunoSEQ multiplex PCR; TCRdb stores in-frame clones only, minus some. Here the sample spans about 170,000 clones, 87% being singletons. Second-dose schedules of about 4 or about 12 weeks were combined. Germline V gives CDR1 MNHEY, CDR2 SVGEGT. This CDR3 has 15 residues. V lost 2 bases, J lost 4 bases, and 4 bases stayed unmatched. This sequence originates from an adult who received the AZD1222 COVID-19 vaccine. Sequenced material: peripheral blood, taken 28 days after the second AZD1222 dose. This sequence joins TRBV6-2 or TRBV6-3 and TRBJ2-3; 9 bases are shared with TRBD2. Here the CDR3 DNA reads TGTGCCAGCAGTTACGGCGGGGGGGGAGCAGATACGCAGTATTTT. Translation: CASSYGGGGADTQYF.